Listed here is a single T cell receptor (beta chain). The sample comes from a study of T cell changes during pregnancy in multiple sclerosis. Germline CDR1 is MNHNS and CDR2 is SASEGT. CDR3 length: 13 residues. V gave up 4 bases and J gave up 5 bases; unmatched junction bases: 4. Produced via immunoSEQ multiplex PCR; TCRdb's table is partial and in-frame only. The sample has fewer than 50,000 clones; roughly 94% are singletons. The rearrangement uses TRBV6-1 and TRBJ2-5; 7 positions agree with TRBD1. This specimen consisted of CD4+ T cells from peripheral blood mononuclear cells, obtained in the third trimester of pregnancy. This clonotype originated in a female donor with multiple sclerosis, enrolled in a pregnancy study. CDR3: CASSATGTETQYF. The DNA of the CDR3 is TGTGCCAGCAGTGCGACAGGGACGGAGACCCAGTACTTC.